Each of the 27 T cell receptor beta chains below was sequenced from the same sample in a study of metastatic and nonmetastatic thyroid tumors. With MiXCR, TCRdb reprocessed the PCR reads. The sample gives about 6,400 clones, about a sixth of which show up once; over 8.5% is in the top ten. Patients were all untreated before their thyroid surgery. Source material: tumor tissue. The receptor set was obtained from a male donor with papillary thyroid cancer or a benign thyroid nodule (not recorded which). Some clones in this sample may be carry-over from other donors' samples.

This clone showed up many times. V is TRBV4-2 and J is TRBJ2-1, with 11 nucleotides matching TRBD2. The CDR3 length is 20 residues. Germline lookup yields CDR1 LGHNA and CDR2 YNFKEQ. With V trimmed by 2 bases and J by 0 bases, 12 bases remained unmatched. The DNA for the CDR3 is TGTGCCAGCAGCCAAATCTCGACTAGCGGGGAAAAGAACTCCTACAATGAGCAGTTCTTC. This encodes CASSQISTSGEKNSYNEQFF.

The chain combines TRBV6-1 with TRBJ2-5; 12 bases align to TRBD2. The CDR3 is 15 residues long. The trim removed 9 bases at V and 5 bases at J, leaving 10 bases unmatched. Germline CDR1 MNHNS, CDR2 SASEGT. The CDR3 reads CASSSGRAGDETQYF. The DNA for the CDR3 is TGTGCCAGTTCTAGCGGGAGGGCCGGGGATGAGACCCAGTACTTC.

This clone has at least ten counts. V is TRBV7-9 and J is TRBJ2-2, with D possibly matching TRBD2 (6 bases). This CDR3 contains 16 residues. From germline, CDR1 is SEHNR and CDR2 FQNEAQ (reference sequence). V gave up 6 bases and J gave up 7 bases, with 21 bases separating them. For the CDR3, the DNA is TGTGCCAGCAGTCAGGGCAAGGCACTAGCAGGCGGGGAGCTGTTTTTT. It specifies CASSQGKALAGGELFF.

In this sample, this clone turned up many times. The J gene is TRBJ2-1, the V gene TRBV20-1; 13 nucleotides align to TRBD2. After removal of 5 bases from V and 8 bases from J, the junction contained 15 bases not matched to a gene. This CDR3 is 17 amino acids long. Germline loops: CDR1 DFQATT, CDR2 SNEGSKA (reference sequence). CDR3 amino acids: CSAYFLTSGRREDEQFF. The CDR3 DNA is TGCAGTGCTTATTTCCTGACTAGCGGGAGGAGGGAGGATGAGCAGTTCTTC.

The gene calls are TRBV19 and TRBJ2-2; D might be TRBD1 (6 bases). Trimming took 7 bases from V and 5 from J, leaving 14 bases between them. This CDR3 is built from 14 residues. The germline CDR1 and CDR2 sequences are LNHDA and SQIVND (reference sequence). The CDR3 here is CASTLQGSTGELFF. As DNA, the CDR3 is TGTGCCAGTACCCTACAGGGTTCGACCGGGGAGCTGTTTTTT.

This clone has at least ten counts. The chain links TRBV6-2 or TRBV6-3 to TRBJ1-1; 8 nucleotides align to TRBD1. From germline, CDR1 is MNHEY and CDR2 SVGEGT. Trimming removed 7 bases from V and 1 base from J; junction bases left unmatched: 2. CDR3 size: 13 residues. The CDR3 DNA is TGTGCCAGCACGGGACAGGAGAACACTGAAGCTTTCTTT. Its protein is CASTGQENTEAFF.

This clone was picked up a small number of times. The chain has TRBV6-1 and TRBJ2-7, with TRBD2 identical over 12 bases. Germline assignment: CDR1 MNHNS and CDR2 SASEGT. The V and J ends lost 10 bases and 2 bases, in that order; junction bases with no gene match: 15. The CDR3 extends over 17 amino acids. This CDR3 reads CAIDSGQRLAGAYEQYF. In nucleotides, the CDR3 is TGTGCCATCGACTCGGGACAAAGACTAGCGGGGGCCTACGAGCAGTACTTC.

This clone was seen at least ten times. CDR3 residues: CASSGTSDYNEQFF. In nucleotides, the CDR3 is TGCGCCAGCAGCGGGACTAGCGATTACAATGAGCAGTTCTTC. The gene calls are TRBV5-1 and TRBJ2-1; 10 positions agree with TRBD2. Trimming removed 4 bases from V and 4 bases from J; junction bases left unmatched: 2. CDR3 length: 14 amino acids. CDR1 is SGHRS, CDR2 YFSETQ, per germline.

The V and J genes are TRBV7-2 and TRBJ1-6; D perhaps matches TRBD1 (5 bases). This CDR3 contains 12 residues. The V end was cut by 4 bases, the J end by 13 bases, with 11 bases between. Germline V CDR1 and CDR2: SGHTA, FQGNSA. The CDR3, as DNA: TGTGCCAGCAGCTCCCCGGGGGGGCCCCTCCACTTT. It is translated as CASSSPGGPLHF.

The J gene is TRBJ2-6, the V gene TRBV9; D unresolved. Per the germline V gene, CDR1 is SGDLS and CDR2 is YYNGEE. V shed 4 bases and J shed 2 bases, with 7 bases lying between them. This CDR3 region has 14 residues. The CDR3 reads CASSLLTGANVLTF. CDR3 bases: TGTGCCAGCAGCCTACTCACTGGGGCCAACGTCCTGACTTTC.

This clone appeared many times. Other nucleotide sequences from this sample produce the same CDR3. The chain combines TRBV4-3 with TRBJ1-1; D gene uncertain. The CDR3 totals 14 residues. V lost 4 bases and J 1 base, leaving 10 bases between the germline ends. Germline V gene sequence: CDR1 LGHNA, CDR2 YSLEER. DNA for the CDR3: TGCGCCAGCAGCCCCGGTGCGGCGAACACTGAAGCTTTCTTT. It codes for CASSPGAANTEAFF.

By sample fraction, this clone is medium-sized. The chain recombines TRBV2 with TRBJ2-7; no clear D. V lost 6 bases, J lost 7 bases, and 7 bases lay in between. From germline, CDR1 is SNHLY and CDR2 FYNNEI. CDR3 size: 10 residues. CDR3 nucleotide sequence: TGTGCCAGCAGCCGTGGGGAGCAGTACTTC. Protein: CASSRGEQYF.

The chain couples TRBV12-3 or TRBV12-4 to TRBJ2-3; tentatively, D is TRBD1 (6 bases). This CDR3 has 13 amino acids. V lost 8 bases to trimming and J lost 4 bases, with 13 bases between them. The DNA of the CDR3 is TGTGCCAGCGGGTTACAGGGCGCAGATACGCAGTATTTT. Encoded protein: CASGLQGADTQYF.

This clone counts as medium-sized. This chain connects TRBV6-6 to TRBJ2-5; D remains ambiguous. From germline, CDR1 is MNHNY and CDR2 SVGAGI (reference sequence). V was clipped by 1 base and J by 4 bases, with 1 base between them. This CDR3 is 11 amino acids long. CDR3 in amino acids: CASSYLETQYF. In DNA, the CDR3 is TGTGCCAGCAGTTACTTAGAGACCCAGTACTTC.

This clone was counted ten times or more. V is TRBV18 and J is TRBJ1-1; no definite D call. The CDR3 is 13 residues long. Between the trimmed V and J ends, which lost 1 base and 1 base, there was a span of 4 bases. Germline assignment: CDR1 KGHSH and CDR2 LQKENI. The CDR3, as DNA: TGTGCCAGCTCACCACAGAAGAACACTGAAGCTTTCTTT. Its translation: CASSPQKNTEAFF.

This clone is classed as medium-sized. This rearrangement joins TRBV28 to TRBJ2-1; a weak D match, TRBD2 (5 bases). The CDR3 spans 16 residues. Germline assignment: CDR1 MDHEN and CDR2 SYDVKM. Trimming removed 9 bases from V and 0 bases from J, with 18 bases in between. The CDR3 nucleotides read TGTGCCAGTGGAGTCGCACTAGATAGCTCCTACAATGAGCAGTTCTTC. Translating gives CASGVALDSSYNEQFF.

As to this clone: At one end the junction does not follow the germline gene, possibly because of a read error. CDR3 loop: CASSTQDWGTEAFF. The CDR3 region has the DNA TGTGCCAGCAGCACACAGGATTGGGGCACTGAAGCTTTTTTT. The chain employs TRBV7-9 and TRBJ1-1; possibly TRBD1 for D (5 bases). The CDR3 extends over 14 amino acids. Looked up from germline, CDR1 is SEHNR and CDR2 is FQNEAQ (reference sequence).

The rearrangement links TRBV9 to TRBJ2-7; D remains ambiguous. V was pared by 3 bases and J by 5 bases, with 12 bases between. The CDR3 runs to 13 residues. CDR1 is SGDLS, CDR2 YYNGEE, per germline. The CDR3, as DNA: TGTGCCAGCAGCGGAAACCTAGGTGACGAGCAGTACTTC. As protein: CASSGNLGDEQYF.

This clone was detected many times. This chain links TRBV29-1 with TRBJ2-1; tentatively, D is TRBD1 or TRBD2 (5 bases each). Germline lookup yields CDR1 SQVTM and CDR2 ANQGSEA. V lost 6 bases and J lost 7, with 19 bases in between. The CDR3 extends over 14 amino acids. The CDR3 sequence is CSVPRGGRPNEQFF. The CDR3 nucleotides are TGCAGCGTCCCTCGTGGGGGAAGGCCGAATGAGCAGTTCTTC.

The chain uses TRBV28 and TRBJ2-3, with D hard to call. Germline V lookup: CDR1 MDHEN, CDR2 SYDVKM. Deletions cut 6 bases from V and 3 bases from J, with 10 bases between. This CDR3 spans 13 amino acids. The DNA for the CDR3 is TGTGCCAGCAGCCCCCCCTTGACAGATACGCAGTATTTT. Its protein is CASSPPLTDTQYF.

This clone counts as medium-sized. The V gene is TRBV2, the J gene TRBJ1-2; D possibly corresponds to TRBD1 (5 bases). CDR1 SNHLY and CDR2 FYNNEI come from the germline V gene. The germline V and J ends were trimmed by 1 base and 5 bases, with 11 bases remaining between them. The CDR3 runs to 14 residues. The CDR3 loop is CASSEGRVGYGYTF. The CDR3 nucleotides are TGTGCCAGCAGTGAAGGCAGGGTCGGATATGGCTACACCTTC.

This chain links TRBV19 with TRBJ2-7; TRBD2 aligns across 9 bases. This CDR3 is built from 15 residues. With 5 bases clipped from V and 3 bases from J, the junction kept 8 bases outside the gene matches. Germline V gene lookup returns CDR1 LNHDA and CDR2 SQIVND (reference sequence). The CDR3 DNA sequence: TGTGCCAGTAGTTCCTCGGGGACTAGCCTCTACGAGCAGTACTTC. It encodes CASSSSGTSLYEQYF.

There are many counts of this clone. The chain has TRBV7-9 and TRBJ2-1, with TRBD1 as a possible D gene (7 bases). From germline, CDR1 is SEHNR and CDR2 FQNEAQ (reference sequence). V was trimmed by 7 bases and J by 5 bases, leaving 15 bases between them. The CDR3 loop spans 14 amino acids. This CDR3 reads CASIPQGGHNEQFF. CDR3 bases: TGTGCCAGCATACCCCAGGGGGGACACAATGAGCAGTTCTTC.

By share, this clone counts as medium-sized. This sequence joins TRBV6-1 and TRBJ2-7; 8 bases line up with TRBD1. CDR1 MNHNS and CDR2 SASEGT come from the germline V gene. The CDR3 is made up of 16 amino acids. Trimming took 5 bases from V and 0 from J; bases not matched to a gene: 9. In DNA, the CDR3 is TGTGCCAGCAGTCCACGTCGGACAGGGAGCTCCTACGAGCAGTACTTC. Translating gives CASSPRRTGSSYEQYF.

This clone has just a few counts. This chain uses TRBV25-1 with TRBJ1-6, with a possible D match to TRBD1 (5 bases). The V gene's germline CDR1 is MGHDK and CDR2 SYGVNS. Trimming cost V 2 bases and J 7 bases, with 12 bases left between them. The CDR3 length is 15 residues. The CDR3 sequence is CASSELRGDNSPLHF. The CDR3 region has the DNA TGTGCCAGCAGTGAACTGAGAGGGGACAATTCACCCCTCCACTTT.

There are many counts of this clone. The chain employs TRBV14 and TRBJ2-1; D may be TRBD1 (5 bases). The germline CDR1 and CDR2 sequences are SGHDN and FVKESK. The CDR3 runs to 15 residues. The germline V and J ends were trimmed by 1 base and 4 bases, with 11 bases remaining between them. CDR3 DNA: TGTGCCAGCAGCCAAGTCGGGCAGGGATACAATGAGCAGTTCTTC. It codes for CASSQVGQGYNEQFF. Using reference TRBV14 and TRBJ2-1 for the parts outside the CDR3, the full variable domain is EAGVTQFPSHSVIEKGQTVTLRCDPISGHDNLYWYRRVMGKEIKFLLHFVKESKQDESGMPNNRFLAERTGGTYSTLKVQPAELEDSGVYFCASSQVGQGYNEQFFGPGTRLTVL.

The table lists this clone with many counts. The rearrangement joins TRBV3-1 to TRBJ2-1; 14 positions match TRBD2. Germline V gene lookup returns CDR1 LGHDT and CDR2 YNNKEL (reference sequence). This CDR3 spans 14 amino acids. With 6 bases clipped from V and 7 bases from J, the junction kept 2 bases outside the gene matches. CDR3 nucleotides: TGTGCCAGCAGGGGACTAGCGGGGGTAAATGAGCAGTTCTTC. It codes for CASRGLAGVNEQFF.